This T cell receptor beta chain was sequenced in a study of cytomegalovirus exposure and HLA in healthy donors. Findings of the study overall: Earlier results showed most TCR beta V segments being productive about 87% or about 30% of the time. In a later analysis, at a false discovery rate of 0.05, under 20,000 TCR beta sequences matched HLA alleles. Sequencing likely generated an artifact that appeared as a cluster of highly shared sequence variants.

13 Jbeta primers and 60 Vbeta primers were used for the PCR. Produced via immunoSEQ multiplex PCR; TCRdb's table is partial and in-frame only. This sample yields 100,000 or so clones, of which more than 70% are seen a single time; 9.6% belongs to the top ten. This clone was seen more than once but under ten times. Its antigen is not known. The sequenced sample was PBMCs. This TCR came from a male donor in good health and CMV-seropositive.

CDR3 residues: CASSRWTGRGQPQHF. Written as DNA, the CDR3 is TGTGCCAGCAGCCGATGGACAGGGCGAGGTCAGCCCCAGCATTTT. The chain carries TRBV7-2 and TRBJ1-5, with TRBD1 matching 8 bases. With 5 bases clipped from V and 6 bases from J, the junction kept 9 bases outside the gene matches. This CDR3 spans 15 amino acids. The germline gives CDR1 SGHTA, CDR2 FQGNSA. The whole variable domain, remainder taken from reference TRBV7-2 and TRBJ1-5, is GAGVSQSPSNKVTEKGKDVELRCDPISGHTALYWYRQSLGQGLEFLIYFQGNSAPDKSGLPSDRFSAERTGGSVSTLTIQRTQQEDSAVYLCASSRWTGRGQPQHFGDGTRLSIL.